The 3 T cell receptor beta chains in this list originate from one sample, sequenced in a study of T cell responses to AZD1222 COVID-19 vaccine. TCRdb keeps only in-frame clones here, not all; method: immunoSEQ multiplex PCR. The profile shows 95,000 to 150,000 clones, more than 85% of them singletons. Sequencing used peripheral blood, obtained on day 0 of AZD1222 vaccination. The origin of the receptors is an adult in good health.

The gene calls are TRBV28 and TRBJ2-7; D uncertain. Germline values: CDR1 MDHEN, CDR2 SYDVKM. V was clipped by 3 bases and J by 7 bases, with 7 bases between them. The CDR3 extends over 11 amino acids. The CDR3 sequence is CASSLSGEQYF. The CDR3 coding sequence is TGTGCCAGCAGTTTGAGTGGGGAGCAGTACTTC.

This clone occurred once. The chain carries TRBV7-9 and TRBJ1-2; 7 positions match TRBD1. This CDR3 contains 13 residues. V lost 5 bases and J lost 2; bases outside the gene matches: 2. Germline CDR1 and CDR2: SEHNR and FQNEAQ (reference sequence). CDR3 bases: TGTGCCAGCAGCGGGACAGCAAACTATGGCTACACCTTC. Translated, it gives CASSGTANYGYTF. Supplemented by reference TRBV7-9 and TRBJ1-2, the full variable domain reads DTGVSQNPRHKITKRGQNVTFRCDPISEHNRLYWYRQTLGQGPEFLTYFQNEAQLEKSRLLSDRFSAERPKGSFSTLEIQRTEQGDSAMYLCASSGTANYGYTFGSGTRLTVV.

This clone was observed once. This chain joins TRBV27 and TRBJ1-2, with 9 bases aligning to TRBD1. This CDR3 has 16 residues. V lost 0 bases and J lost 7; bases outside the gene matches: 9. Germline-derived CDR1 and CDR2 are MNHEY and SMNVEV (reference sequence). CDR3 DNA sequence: TGTGCCAGCAGTTTATCTGGGACAGGGTTCATTGGTGGCTACACCTTC. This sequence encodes CASSLSGTGFIGGYTF.